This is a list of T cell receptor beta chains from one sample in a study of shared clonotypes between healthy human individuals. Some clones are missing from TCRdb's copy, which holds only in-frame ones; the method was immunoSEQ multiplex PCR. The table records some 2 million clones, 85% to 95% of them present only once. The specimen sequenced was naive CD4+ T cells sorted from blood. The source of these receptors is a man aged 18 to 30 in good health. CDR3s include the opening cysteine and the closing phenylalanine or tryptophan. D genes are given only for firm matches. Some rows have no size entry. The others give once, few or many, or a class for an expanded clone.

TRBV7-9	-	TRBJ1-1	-	CASSTQGNTEAFF	TGTGCCAGCAGCACTCAGGGTAACACTGAAGCTTTCTTT
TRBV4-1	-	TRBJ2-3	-	CASSQDRVGGPRATDTQYF	TGCGCCAGCAGCCAAGATCGTGTGGGCGGTCCCAGAGCAACAGATACGCAGTATTTT
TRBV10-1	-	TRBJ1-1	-	CASSPNMNTEAFF	TGCGCCAGCAGCCCGAACATGAACACTGAAGCTTTCTTT
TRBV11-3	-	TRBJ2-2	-	CASSSPRDTGELFF	TGTGCCAGCAGCTCCCCAAGAGACACCGGGGAGCTGTTTTTT
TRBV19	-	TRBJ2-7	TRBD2	CASNDRGAGEWEQYF	TGTGCCAGTAACGACCGGGGAGCGGGAGAATGGGAGCAGTACTTC
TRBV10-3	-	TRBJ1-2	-	CAISESFAGLNPGGYTF	TGTGCCATCAGTGAGTCATTTGCAGGGTTGAATCCGGGAGGCTACACCTTC
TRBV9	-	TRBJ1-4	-	CASSVGPGDTNEKLFF	TGTGCCAGCAGCGTGGGTCCGGGGGACACTAATGAAAAACTGTTTTTT
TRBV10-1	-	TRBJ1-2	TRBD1	CASSESGQVGWRGYTF	TGCGCCAGCAGTGAATCTGGACAGGTCGGCTGGCGTGGCTACACCTTC
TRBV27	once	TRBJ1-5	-	CASSPMVGFNQPQHF	TGTGCCAGCAGTCCAATGGTGGGGTTCAATCAGCCCCAGCATTTT
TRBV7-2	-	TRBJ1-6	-	CASSLVSYTLSSPLHF	TGTGCCAGCAGCTTAGTGAGCTACACGTTGAGCTCACCCCTCCACTTT
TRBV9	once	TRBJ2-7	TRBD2	CASSPSRLAGGQSEQYF	TGTGCCAGCAGCCCCAGCCGCCTAGCGGGAGGGCAATCCGAGCAGTACTTC
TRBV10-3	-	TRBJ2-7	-	CAISGTLYEQYF	TGTGCCATCAGTGGGACTCTCTACGAGCAGTACTTC
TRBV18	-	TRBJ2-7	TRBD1	CASSEPGQDAYEQYF	TGTGCCAGCTCAGAACCGGGACAGGATGCCTACGAGCAGTACTTC
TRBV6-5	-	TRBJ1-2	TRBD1	CASSYLQGKRGYTF	TGTGCCAGCAGTTACTTACAGGGGAAACGAGGCTACACCTTC
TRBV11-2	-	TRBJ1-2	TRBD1	CATPQGGRAYGYTF	TGTGCCACCCCTCAGGGGGGACGAGCCTATGGCTACACCTTC
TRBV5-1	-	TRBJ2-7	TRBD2	CASKLGREGDFSYEQYF	TGCGCCAGCAAACTCGGACGGGAGGGGGACTTCTCCTACGAGCAGTACTTC
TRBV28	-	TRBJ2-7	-	CASSSAGNSAYEQYF	TGTGCCTCCTCCTCTGCCGGGAATTCCGCCTACGAGCAGTACTTC
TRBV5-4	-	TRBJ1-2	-	CASSLETSDYGYTF	TGTGCCAGCAGCTTGGAAACCAGTGACTATGGCTACACCTTC
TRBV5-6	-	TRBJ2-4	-	CASSFLALAKNIQYF	TGTGCCAGCAGCTTTCTTGCTCTAGCCAAAAACATTCAGTACTTC
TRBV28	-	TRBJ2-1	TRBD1	CASSSPSGQGAREQFF	TGTGCCAGCAGTTCCCCATCGGGACAGGGGGCTCGGGAGCAGTTCTTC
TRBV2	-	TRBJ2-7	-	CASGLEQGLSYEQYF	TGTGCCAGCGGACTGGAACAGGGTCTCTCCTACGAGCAGTACTTC
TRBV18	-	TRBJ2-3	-	CASKNSGQTTDTQYF	TGTGCCAGCAAAAACTCGGGACAAACCACAGATACGCAGTATTTT
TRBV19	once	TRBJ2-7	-	CASSRVVEAHEQYF	TGTGCCAGTAGTAGGGTTGTCGAAGCGCACGAGCAGTACTTC
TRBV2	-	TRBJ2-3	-	CASSEGLYTDTQYF	TGTGCCAGCAGCGAGGGGCTCTACACAGATACGCAGTATTTT
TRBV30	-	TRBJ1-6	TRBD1	CAGSPKSTGGGSPLHF	TGTGCCGGGAGCCCTAAATCGACAGGGGGCGGATCACCCCTCCACTTT
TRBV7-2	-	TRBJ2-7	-	CASRRGGGNSYEQYF	TGTGCCAGCAGACGCGGGGGCGGTAACTCCTACGAGCAGTACTTC
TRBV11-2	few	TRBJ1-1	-	CASSLTGNTEAFF	TGTGCCAGCAGCTTAACAGGGAACACTGAAGCTTTCTTT
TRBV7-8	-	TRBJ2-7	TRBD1	CASSLAGQGVYEQYF	TGTGCCAGCAGCTTAGCAGGACAGGGAGTTTACGAGCAGTACTTC
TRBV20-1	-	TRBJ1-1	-	CSAREAEAFF	TGCAGTGCTAGAGAGGCTGAAGCTTTCTTT
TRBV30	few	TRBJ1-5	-	CACELGSNQPQHF	TGTGCCTGTGAACTTGGGAGCAATCAGCCCCAGCATTTT
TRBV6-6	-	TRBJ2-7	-	CATLGRDSYEQYF	TGTGCCACTCTGGGCAGGGACTCCTACGAGCAGTACTTC
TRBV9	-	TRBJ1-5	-	CASSVEGSPGEPQHF	TGTGCCAGCAGCGTAGAGGGCAGCCCCGGGGAGCCCCAGCATTTT
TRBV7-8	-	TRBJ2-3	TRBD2	CASSLFPLAGVLTDTQYF	TGTGCCAGCAGCTTATTTCCCCTAGCGGGAGTCCTTACAGATACGCAGTATTTT
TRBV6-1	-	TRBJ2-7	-	CASIGGMAYEQYF	TGTGCCAGCATCGGCGGGATGGCCTACGAGCAGTACTTC
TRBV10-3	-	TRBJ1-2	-	CAISESTGHNYGYTF	TGTGCCATCAGTGAGTCGACCGGACATAACTATGGCTACACCTTC
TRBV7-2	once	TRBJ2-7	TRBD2	CASSPGGSLLIYEQYF	TGTGCCAGCAGCCCGGGAGGGTCCCTTTTAATCTACGAGCAGTACTTC
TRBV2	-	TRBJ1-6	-	CASRLQGINSPLHF	TGTGCCAGCAGGCTACAGGGAATAAATTCACCCCTCCACTTT
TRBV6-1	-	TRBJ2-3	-	CAEDTQYF	TGTGCGGAGGATACGCAGTATTTT
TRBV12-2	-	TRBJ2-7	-	CASRKTRDRYEYEQYF	TGTGCAAGTCGCAAAACCCGGGACAGGTACGAATACGAGCAGTACTTC
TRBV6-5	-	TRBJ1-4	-	CASSYSGGGGEKLFF	TGTGCCAGCAGTTACTCAGGCGGGGGCGGTGAAAAACTGTTTTTT
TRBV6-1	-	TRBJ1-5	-	CASSDKPGYSNQPQHF	TGTGCCAGCAGTGATAAACCGGGCTACAGCAATCAGCCCCAGCATTTT
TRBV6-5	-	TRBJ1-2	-	CASSRTPEAYGYTF	TGTGCCAGCAGCAGGACACCCGAGGCCTATGGCTACACCTTC
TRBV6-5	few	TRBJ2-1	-	CASSYWSRGDNEQFF	TGTGCCAGCAGTTACTGGTCGAGAGGGGACAATGAGCAGTTCTTC
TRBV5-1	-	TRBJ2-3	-	CASSLGGDTDTQYF	TGCGCCAGCAGCTTGGGGGGCGACACAGATACGCAGTATTTT
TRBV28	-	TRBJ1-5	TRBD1	CASTTDRARHQPQHF	TGTGCCAGCACCACCGACAGGGCCCGCCATCAGCCCCAGCATTTT
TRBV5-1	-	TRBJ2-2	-	CASSLVWGTENTGELFF	TGCGCCAGCAGCTTGGTGTGGGGGACGGAGAACACCGGGGAGCTGTTTTTT
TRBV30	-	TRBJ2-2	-	CAWTVGVDSGELFF	TGTGCCTGGACCGTTGGGGTCGATTCCGGGGAGCTGTTTTTT
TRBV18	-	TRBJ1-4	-	CASSRGVDEKLFF	TGTGCCAGCTCCCGAGGAGTGGATGAAAAACTGTTTTTT
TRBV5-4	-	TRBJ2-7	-	CASSMVGDGSYEQYF	TGTGCCAGCAGCATGGTAGGGGACGGATCCTACGAGCAGTACTTC
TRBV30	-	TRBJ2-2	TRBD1	CAWSPRTGTVTGELFF	TGTGCCTGGAGTCCTCGGACAGGGACGGTCACCGGGGAGCTGTTTTTT
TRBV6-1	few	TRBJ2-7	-	CASSEGYEQYF	TGTGCCAGCAGTGAAGGCTACGAGCAGTACTTC
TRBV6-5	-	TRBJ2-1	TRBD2	CASSYLGAGGPYEQFF	TGTGCCAGCAGTTACCTAGGGGCGGGAGGGCCGTATGAGCAGTTCTTC
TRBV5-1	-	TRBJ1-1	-	CASSSTGPGGTEAFF	TGCGCCAGCAGTTCGACAGGACCGGGGGGCACTGAAGCTTTCTTT
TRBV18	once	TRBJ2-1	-	CASSPGLYNEQFF	TGTGCCAGCTCACCAGGACTTTACAATGAGCAGTTCTTC